This TCR beta chain appears in the sequencing data of a study of cytomegalovirus exposure and HLA in healthy donors. Whole-study findings and limits: In a later analysis, TCR beta V- and J-gene trimming was associated with a missense DCLRE1C variant. The authors judged a highly shared variant cluster likely a sequencing artifact. A few chains tied to CMV proved CMV antigen-specific in vitro.

CDR1 SEHNR and CDR2 FQNEAQ come from the germline V gene (reference sequence). V dropped 5 bases and J dropped 5; count of bases not matched to a gene: 10. This CDR3 comprises 15 residues. As to this clone: What it binds is not known.

In the PCR, 60 Vbeta and 13 Jbeta primers were used. Only in-frame clones appear in the TCRdb table, and some are missing; sequencing was by immunoSEQ multiplex PCR. The repertoire has roughly 120,000 clones, about 72% of them found once; the top ten carry roughly 4.5%. Specimen: PBMCs. This TCR was recovered from a man in his fifties in good health and CMV-seropositive. The chain uses TRBV7-9 and TRBJ2-7; 9 nucleotides line up with TRBD2. CDR3 bases: TGTGCCAGCAGCCCCAGACTAGCGGACACCCACGAGCAGTACTTC. Translating it yields CASSPRLADTHEQYF.